The 20 T cell receptor beta chains presented below share a single source sample, sequenced in a study of blood T cell repertoires in COVID-19. Clones were sequenced by immunoSEQ multiplex PCR, and TCRdb holds only the in-frame ones, with some missing. The data contain some 460,000 clones, about 90% of them singletons. Material: PBMCs or T cells enriched from blood (not recorded which). The receptors were sampled from a woman between 18 and 29 years old with acute COVID-19.

The chain combines TRBV24-1 with TRBJ2-3; 8 positions match TRBD1. The CDR3 loop spans 12 amino acids. V gave up 9 bases and J gave up 3 bases; unmatched junction bases: 1. The germline V gene encodes CDR1 KGHDR and CDR2 SFDVKD. CDR3 nucleotides: TGTGCCACCGGACAGGGTACAGATACGCAGTATTTT. It is translated as CATGQGTDTQYF.

This rearrangement joins TRBV27 to TRBJ1-2; D gene uncertain. Germline V lookup: CDR1 MNHEY, CDR2 SMNVEV (reference sequence). The CDR3 has 13 residues. Trimming stripped 3 bases from V and 8 bases from J, with 13 bases between. In DNA form, the CDR3 reads TGTGCCAGCAGTTTCCGCGCGGCGGGAGGCTACACCTTC. Its translation: CASSFRAAGGYTF.

V and J are TRBV11-3 and TRBJ2-1; TRBD2 matches at 14 bases. V was pared by 5 bases and J by 9 bases, with 9 bases of the junction left unmatched. The CDR3 is 16 residues long. Germline V gives CDR1 SGHNT, CDR2 YENEEA. Here the CDR3 DNA reads TGTGCCAGCAGCCCACCGGGACTAGCGGGAGCTGGTGAGCAGTTCTTC. Its translation: CASSPPGLAGAGEQFF.

The chain joins TRBV29-1 to TRBJ1-2, with D possibly TRBD1 on 5 matching bases. Germline V gene data show CDR1 as SQVTM and CDR2 as ANQGSEA. Trimming cost V 4 bases and J 8 bases, with 17 bases left between them. CDR3 size: 13 residues. DNA for the CDR3: TGCAGCGTTGTAGATGCAGGGTATATGGGCTACACCTTC. This gives the protein CSVVDAGYMGYTF.

The chain couples TRBV6-5 to TRBJ1-4, with 8 bases matching TRBD1. This CDR3 has 11 residues. V lost 6 bases and J lost 11; bases outside the gene matches: 2. Looked up from germline, CDR1 is MNHEY and CDR2 is SVGAGI. CDR3 in DNA: TGTGCCAGCAGCAGACAGGGGAAACTGTTTTTT. Translation: CASSRQGKLFF.

The J gene is TRBJ2-5, the V gene TRBV7-6; 7 bases agree with TRBD2. Per germline, CDR1 SGHVS and CDR2 FNYEAQ. This CDR3 is 14 amino acids long. With 5 bases clipped from V and 5 bases from J, the junction kept 8 bases outside the gene matches. Written as DNA, the CDR3 is TGTGCCAGCAGCCCACGACTAGCATATGAGACCCAGTACTTC. Its translation: CASSPRLAYETQYF. The variable domain in full, with the rest retrieved from reference TRBV7-6 and TRBJ2-5, is GAGVSQSPRYKVTKRGQDVALRCDPISGHVSLYWYRQALGQGPEFLTYFNYEAQQDKSGLPNDRFSAERPEGSISTLTIQRTEQRDSAMYRCASSPRLAYETQYFGPGTRLLVL.

The chain uses TRBV3-1 (or the pseudogene TRBV3-2) and TRBJ2-7; 8 bases fit TRBD1. V was clipped by 4 bases and J by 0 bases; unmatched bases: 5. The CDR3 is made up of 15 amino acids. Per germline, CDR1 LGHDT and CDR2 YNNKEL (reference sequence). The CDR3 DNA is TGTGCCAGCAGCCGACCGGACAGGGACTCCTACGAGCAGTACTTC. This gives the protein CASSRPDRDSYEQYF.

This clone was detected only once. The rearrangement uses TRBV5-1 and TRBJ1-1, with a weak D call TRBD1 (6 bases). The CDR3 length is 14 residues. Germline V gene sequence: CDR1 SGHRS, CDR2 YFSETQ. V shed 0 bases and J shed 5 bases, with 11 bases lying between them. Written as DNA, the CDR3 is TGCGCCAGCAGCTTGGACAGGGAGGGGACTGAAGCTTTCTTT. This codes for CASSLDREGTEAFF.

Only one count was recorded for this clone. The chain has TRBV10-3 and TRBJ1-3; TRBD1 might be the D (6 bases). Germline CDR1 reads ENHRY; CDR2 reads SYGVKD. The CDR3 consists of 14 residues. V lost 4 bases and J 2 bases, leaving 9 bases between the germline ends. DNA for the CDR3: TGTGCCATCAGTGGGCAGGGGACTGGAAACACCATATATTTT. This sequence encodes CAISGQGTGNTIYF.

CDR3 bases: TGTGCCATCAGTGAGTCAGGGGCAGCCGGAAGGTTGCAGGGAAACACCATATATTTT. The encoded protein is CAISESGAAGRLQGNTIYF. V is TRBV10-3 and J is TRBJ1-3; D is possibly TRBD1 (5 bases). The CDR3 totals 19 residues. V lost 0 bases and J 4 bases, leaving 22 bases between the germline ends. Germline V lookup: CDR1 ENHRY, CDR2 SYGVKD.

The chain is built from TRBV30 and TRBJ2-1, with D possibly matching TRBD2 (5 bases). Per germline, CDR1 GTSNPN and CDR2 SVGIG (reference sequence). The CDR3 has 11 residues. The V end lost 2 bases, the J end lost 15 bases, and 14 bases lay between the germline ends. The CDR3 protein is CAWSSTSQTFF. CDR3 sequence (DNA): TGTGCCTGGAGTTCCACTAGTCAGACGTTCTTC.

The rearrangement uses TRBV29-1 and TRBJ2-7, with a possible D match to TRBD1 (6 bases). Trimming removed 4 bases from V and 3 bases from J, with 16 bases in between. This CDR3 has 14 residues. Looked up from germline, CDR1 is SQVTM and CDR2 is ANQGSEA. The CDR3 spells CSVASGVLIYEQYF. CDR3 in DNA: TGCAGCGTTGCCTCAGGGGTCCTTATCTACGAGCAGTACTTC.

The chain recombines TRBV19 with TRBJ1-2; 9 positions agree with TRBD1. Unmatched junction bases numbered 13, after V lost 6 bases and J lost 8 bases. This CDR3 comprises 15 residues. From germline, CDR1 is LNHDA and CDR2 SQIVND (reference sequence). CDR3 in DNA: TGTGCCAGTAGGGCAACCGGACAGGGGCATAACGGCTACACCTTC. Translated: CASRATGQGHNGYTF.

The rearrangement links TRBV28 to TRBJ2-2; 7 nucleotides line up with TRBD2. J was trimmed by 0 bases and V by 4 bases; bases with no gene match: 2. Per germline, CDR1 MDHEN and CDR2 SYDVKM. This CDR3 is 15 amino acids long. CDR3 DNA: TGTGCCAGCAGTTCGAGCGGGGCGAACACCGGGGAGCTGTTTTTT. This encodes CASSSSGANTGELFF. Using reference TRBV28 and TRBJ2-2 for the parts outside the CDR3, the full variable domain is DVKVTQSSRYLVKRTGEKVFLECVQDMDHENMFWYRQDPGLGLRLIYFSYDVKMKEKGDIPEGYSVSREKKERFSLILESASTNQTSMYLCASSSSGANTGELFFGEGSRLTVL.

The chain uses TRBV19 and TRBJ1-1; TRBD1 is a possible D gene (6 bases). This CDR3 comprises 15 residues. The germline CDR1 and CDR2 sequences are LNHDA and SQIVND (reference sequence). V was trimmed by 3 bases and J by 1 base, leaving 12 bases between them. For the CDR3, the DNA is TGTGCCAGTAGTATTTGGGGGCCGAAGAACACTGAAGCTTTCTTT. It codes for CASSIWGPKNTEAFF.

This clone was picked up a small number of times. The genes are TRBV5-1 and TRBJ2-1; maybe TRBD2 (6 bases). This CDR3 contains 13 residues. CDR1 and CDR2 from the germline V gene are SGHRS and YFSETQ. V lost 2 bases to trimming and J lost 4 bases, with 7 bases between them. The CDR3 region has the DNA TGCGCCAGCAGCTTCCGGGAGTACAATGAGCAGTTCTTC. Translated: CASSFREYNEQFF.

The genes are TRBV2 and TRBJ2-7; 8 bases are shared with TRBD2. J was trimmed by 2 bases and V by 5 bases; bases with no gene match: 8. The CDR3 covers 15 residues. Germline V gene lookup returns CDR1 SNHLY and CDR2 FYNNEI. The CDR3 spells CASSPLNSGTYEQYF. As DNA, the CDR3 is TGTGCCAGCAGTCCATTAAATAGCGGGACCTACGAGCAGTACTTC. Looking up the rest from reference TRBV2 and TRBJ2-7 gives the full variable domain: EPEVTQTPSHQVTQMGQEVILRCVPISNHLYFYWYRQILGQKVEFLVSFYNNEISEKSEIFDDQFSVERPDGSNFTLKIRSTKLEDSAMYFCASSPLNSGTYEQYFGPGTRLTVT.

The CDR3 DNA follows: TGCGCCAGCAGCTCCGGGACAGGGGTTAAACCCCTCCACTTT. It specifies CASSSGTGVKPLHF. This chain joins TRBV5-1 and TRBJ1-6, with TRBD1 matching 10 bases. Germline CDR1 is SGHRS and CDR2 is YFSETQ. CDR3 length: 14 residues. V dropped 3 bases and J dropped 12; count of bases not matched to a gene: 6.

This clone was recorded once. This chain joins TRBV11-2 and TRBJ1-2; TRBD1 aligns across 7 bases. The CDR3 extends over 14 amino acids. The V and J ends lost 2 bases and 6 bases, in that order; junction bases with no gene match: 6. Germline V gene lookup returns CDR1 SGHAT and CDR2 FQNNGV. The DNA for the CDR3 is TGTGCCAGCAGCTTATCGATACAGGGGAATGGCTACACCTTC. It translates to CASSLSIQGNGYTF.

The chain recombines TRBV28 with TRBJ2-7; TRBD2 might be the D (6 bases). The ends were cut back, 5 bases at V and 5 bases at J, with 16 bases in the middle. The germline V gene encodes CDR1 MDHEN and CDR2 SYDVKM. This CDR3 is built from 14 residues. CDR3 coding DNA: TGTGCCAGCAGTCTCCGGACTACACGCCACGAGCAGTACTTC. It codes for CASSLRTTRHEQYF.